These 26 T cell receptor beta chains were all obtained from the same sample, sequenced in a study of metastatic and nonmetastatic thyroid tumors. TCRdb re-processed the PCR reads through MiXCR. Among roughly 71,000 clones, around 19% were seen once, and the ten largest hold 13%. None of the patients had undergone any treatment ahead of thyroid surgery. The sample consisted of blood. The origin of the receptors is a female donor with papillary thyroid cancer or a benign thyroid nodule (not recorded which). Some clones in this sample may be carry-over from other donors' samples.

The chain joins TRBV11-2 to TRBJ1-6; D gene ambiguous. Trimming took off 0 bases at V and 9 bases at J, with 6 bases between the two ends. Germline assignment: CDR1 SGHAT and CDR2 FQNNGV. The CDR3 contains 13 residues. The CDR3 sequence: CASSLEPGSPLHF. CDR3 coding DNA: TGTGCCAGCAGCTTAGAGCCAGGTTCACCCCTCCACTTT.

This clone was detected many times. V and J are TRBV15 and TRBJ2-1; maybe TRBD2 (5 bases). The V gene's germline CDR1 is LNHNV and CDR2 YYDKDF (reference sequence). This CDR3 is 19 amino acids long. The ends were cut back, 4 bases at V and 4 bases at J, with 26 bases in the middle. DNA for the CDR3: TGTGCCACCAGCAATCGGGGTTCGGGCGTAGTACGCTGGTACAATGAGCAGTTCTTC. This encodes CATSNRGSGVVRWYNEQFF.

This clone was found a few times. The rearrangement uses TRBV5-5 and TRBJ2-7, with D unresolved. Per germline, CDR1 SGHKS and CDR2 YYEKEE (reference sequence). V gave up 0 bases and J gave up 2 bases, with 12 bases separating them. The length of the CDR3 is 15 residues. This chain's CDR3 is CASSLEDMTTYEQYF. DNA for the CDR3: TGTGCCAGCAGCTTGGAAGATATGACAACCTACGAGCAGTACTTC.

This clone appeared a few times. J is TRBJ2-1 and V is TRBV19; 14 nucleotides agree with TRBD2. This CDR3 region has 20 residues. The J segment lost 1 base and the V segment lost 1 base, leaving 9 bases of the junction unmatched. Germline lookup yields CDR1 LNHDA and CDR2 SQIVND (reference sequence). CDR3 sequence reads: CASSIVRLAGGPGSYNEQFF. The DNA for the CDR3 is TGTGCCAGTAGTATAGTGAGACTAGCGGGAGGGCCTGGTTCCTACAATGAGCAGTTCTTC.

This clone came up a few times. The genes are TRBV28 and TRBJ2-3, with a weak D call TRBD2 (5 bases). CDR3 length: 13 amino acids. The germline gives CDR1 MDHEN, CDR2 SYDVKM. The V and J ends lost 9 bases and 4 bases respectively, with 14 bases between them. The CDR3 nucleotides read TGTGCCAGGTCTAGAGGGCGCTCAGATACGCAGTATTTT. Translation: CARSRGRSDTQYF.

This clone has just a few counts. V and J are TRBV24-1 and TRBJ2-5; 9 bases are a match to TRBD1. V lost 9 bases, J lost 5 bases, and 6 bases stayed unmatched. The germline CDR1 and CDR2 sequences are KGHDR and SFDVKD. The CDR3 length is 13 residues. In DNA, the CDR3 is TGTGCCACCGCTACAGGGGGCGGGGAGACCCAGTACTTC. Its translation: CATATGGGETQYF.

The J gene is TRBJ1-1, the V gene TRBV7-8; tentatively, D is TRBD1 (5 bases). With 5 bases removed from V and 11 bases from J, the gap between germline ends came to 18 bases. The CDR3 contains 13 residues. Germline CDR1 reads SGHVS; CDR2 reads FQNEAQ. CDR3 region: CASSPHGRDWAFF. CDR3 bases: TGTGCCAGCAGCCCGCATGGCAGGGACTGGGCTTTCTTT.

This clone was detected many times. V is TRBV2 and J is TRBJ2-1; TRBD2 might be the D (6 bases). V was pared by 1 base and J by 4 bases, with 17 bases between. Germline values: CDR1 SNHLY, CDR2 FYNNEI. This CDR3 region has 17 residues. CDR3 bases: TGTGCCAGCAGTGAAGAGTTGGCGGGTCGGGGGTACAATGAGCAGTTCTTC. It translates to CASSEELAGRGYNEQFF. The full variable domain, completed using reference TRBV2 and TRBJ2-1, is EPEVTQTPSHQVTQMGQEVILRCVPISNHLYFYWYRQILGQKVEFLVSFYNNEISEKSEIFDDQFSVERPDGSNFTLKIRSTKLEDSAMYFCASSEELAGRGYNEQFFGPGTRLTVL.

In this sample, this clone turned up many times. The rearrangement uses TRBV12-3 or TRBV12-4 and TRBJ2-7; D could derive from TRBD1 or TRBD2 (5 bases each). V shed 1 base and J shed 4 bases, with 11 bases lying between them. The CDR3 has 14 amino acids. CDR3 sequence reads: CASSLGGSLYEQYF. In DNA, the CDR3 is TGTGCCAGCAGTTTAGGGGGGAGTCTGTACGAGCAGTACTTC.

This clone was counted many times. The chain employs TRBV4-1 and TRBJ2-1; D unresolved. Germline CDR1 MGHRA, CDR2 YSYEKL. Trimming pared 0 bases from V and 5 bases from J, leaving 11 bases between. The CDR3 covers 15 residues. The CDR3 region is CASSQDWGLNNEQFF. The DNA of the CDR3 is TGCGCCAGCAGCCAAGATTGGGGTCTGAACAATGAGCAGTTCTTC.

In its sample, this clone was seen a few times. This CDR3 is CASSYSPGKTYGYTF. The CDR3 coding sequence is TGTGCCAGCAGTTATTCCCCAGGGAAGACCTATGGCTACACCTTC. The chain carries TRBV6-5 and TRBJ1-2; the D gene is possibly TRBD1 (5 bases). There are 15 residues in the CDR3. Germline-derived CDR1 and CDR2 are MNHEY and SVGAGI. The V and J ends lost 3 bases and 4 bases respectively, with 15 bases between them.

This clone was recorded at least ten times. The chain joins TRBV5-4 to TRBJ2-7; TRBD1 aligns across 7 bases. CDR1 and CDR2 from the germline V gene are SGHNT and YYREEE (reference sequence). This CDR3 spans 15 amino acids. V dropped 2 bases and J dropped 4; count of bases not matched to a gene: 9. CDR3 in amino acids: CASSFRGLVSYEQYF. CDR3 sequence (DNA): TGTGCCAGCAGCTTTAGGGGGCTGGTTAGTTACGAGCAGTACTTC.

This clone has at least ten counts. CDR3 loop: CASSDNSGSSNEQFF. The CDR3 DNA reads as TGCGCCAGCAGTGATAATAGCGGGAGTTCAAATGAGCAGTTCTTC. V is TRBV10-1 and J is TRBJ2-1; 9 positions agree with TRBD2. Germline V lookup: CDR1 WNHNN, CDR2 SYGVQD (reference sequence). The V and J ends lost 3 bases and 7 bases, in that order; junction bases with no gene match: 7. The CDR3 spans 15 residues.

This clone showed up many times. CDR3 nucleotide sequence: TGTGCCAGCAGTGTTCGCTACGAGCAGTACTTC. It specifies CASSVRYEQYF. The chain is built from TRBV2 and TRBJ2-7; unclear D gene. The length of the CDR3 is 11 residues. Trimming stripped 4 bases from V and 3 bases from J, with 4 bases between. Germline CDR1 reads SNHLY; CDR2 reads FYNNEI.

The sample holds many counts of this clone. The chain combines TRBV11-2 with TRBJ2-2; 7 bases are shared with TRBD1. CDR1 and CDR2 from the germline V gene are SGHAT and FQNNGV. CDR3 length: 15 amino acids. V gave up 5 bases and J gave up 6 bases; unmatched junction bases: 9. CDR3 bases: TGTGCCAGCAGCCTAAACAGGGGAATGGCCGGGGAGCTGTTTTTT. Translation gives CASSLNRGMAGELFF.

This clone was seen many times. The chain has TRBV27 and TRBJ1-5; D might be TRBD1 (5 bases). This CDR3 comprises 13 residues. The germline V gene encodes CDR1 MNHEY and CDR2 SMNVEV (reference sequence). V was shortened by 6 bases and J by 14 bases, with 20 bases between the two germline ends. CDR3 nucleotides: TGTGCCAGCAGGCCCTCTTTGCGGGGCCTGGAGCATTTT. Encoded protein: CASRPSLRGLEHF.

This clone was seen repeatedly, ten times or more. The J gene is TRBJ2-1, the V gene TRBV5-1; 7 nucleotides agree with TRBD2. The V gene's germline CDR1 is SGHRS and CDR2 YFSETQ. V gave up 4 bases and J gave up 2 bases; unmatched junction bases: 6. This CDR3 has 15 residues. CDR3 region: CASSPGRETYNEQFF. The CDR3 DNA is TGCGCCAGCAGCCCTGGGCGGGAGACCTACAATGAGCAGTTCTTC.

This clone showed up just a few times. As DNA, the CDR3 is TGTGCCAGCAGCCCCACCTACGAGCAGTACTTC. This codes for CASSPTYEQYF. The chain uses TRBV7-2 and TRBJ2-7; the D is unclear. CDR3 length: 11 amino acids. V gave up 5 bases and J gave up 2 bases, with 4 bases separating them. In germline, CDR1 is SGHTA, CDR2 FQGNSA. The whole variable domain, remainder taken from reference TRBV7-2 and TRBJ2-7, is GAGVSQSPSNKVTEKGKDVELRCDPISGHTALYWYRQSLGQGLEFLIYFQGNSAPDKSGLPSDRFSAERTGGSVSTLTIQRTQQEDSAVYLCASSPTYEQYFGPGTRLTVT.

This clone was seen ten or more times. The chain couples TRBV5-4 to TRBJ2-3, with D hard to call. Per the germline V gene, CDR1 is SGHNT and CDR2 is YYREEE (reference sequence). The V end was cut by 1 base, the J end by 3 bases, with 12 bases between. This CDR3 comprises 15 residues. The CDR3 sequence is CASSLLGLSTDTQYF. CDR3 bases: TGTGCCAGCAGCTTGCTCGGATTATCTACAGATACGCAGTATTTT.

The chain uses TRBV30 and TRBJ2-7; a possible D gene is TRBD2 (6 bases). The V gene's germline CDR1 is GTSNPN and CDR2 SVGIG (reference sequence). V dropped 1 base and J dropped 5 bases, with 18 bases sitting between them. CDR3 length: 15 residues. The CDR3 nucleotides read TGTGCCTGGAGTGGGGCCGAGGCGGGATTCGACGAGCAGTACTTC. This sequence encodes CAWSGAEAGFDEQYF.

As regards this clone: This could be a read error, since a much larger clone is one nucleotide away. The chain combines TRBV10-3 with TRBJ1-5, with D perhaps TRBD1 (5 bases). The germline V gene has CDR1 ENHRY and CDR2 SYGVKD. The CDR3 length is 13 residues. DNA of the CDR3: TGTGCCATCAGCTCGGGGGATTATCAGACCCAGCATTTT. Amino acids: CAISSGDYQTQHF.

This clone was detected many times. The same CDR3 also results from other DNA sequences found in this sample. The chain carries TRBV7-6 and TRBJ2-7; possibly TRBD1 or TRBD2 for D (5 bases each). The CDR3 covers 15 residues. With 0 bases removed from V and 6 bases from J, the gap between germline ends came to 15 bases. Germline CDR1 is SGHVS and CDR2 is FNYEAQ. This CDR3 is CASSLAQFPGREQYF. The DNA for the CDR3 is TGTGCCAGCAGCTTAGCGCAGTTCCCGGGGCGCGAGCAGTACTTC.

Many counts were recorded for this clone. This chain links TRBV19 with TRBJ2-2; D is unresolved. The CDR3 spans 14 residues. Germline-derived CDR1 and CDR2 are LNHDA and SQIVND (reference sequence). V lost 7 bases and J lost 1, with 10 bases in between. The DNA for the CDR3 is TGTGCCAGTACCTCCCGGCAGAACACCGGGGAGCTGTTTTTT. This translates into CASTSRQNTGELFF. Full variable domain (remainder filled in from reference TRBV19 and TRBJ2-2): DGGITQSPKYLFRKEGQNVTLSCEQNLNHDAMYWYRQDPGQGLRLIYYSQIVNDFQKGDIAEGYSVSREKKESFPLTVTSAQKNPTAFYLCASTSRQNTGELFFGEGSRLTVL.

The rearrangement uses TRBV18 and TRBJ2-7, with a tentative D call TRBD2 (5 bases). This CDR3 has 13 residues. CDR1 is KGHSH and CDR2 is LQKENI in the germline V gene. V shed 1 base and J shed 1 base, with 5 bases lying between them. CDR3 amino acids: CASSPRRSYEQYF. CDR3 sequence (DNA): TGTGCCAGCTCACCACGGAGGTCCTACGAGCAGTACTTC.

This clone was found a few times. This CDR3 is CASSYGPWEQYF. CDR3 nucleotide sequence: TGTGCCAGCAGCTACGGACCCTGGGAGCAGTACTTC. The rearrangement links TRBV5-4 to TRBJ2-7; D is undetermined. The germline V gene has CDR1 SGHNT and CDR2 YYREEE (reference sequence). The CDR3 length is 12 residues. V dropped 3 bases and J dropped 7 bases, with 11 bases sitting between them.

This clone was detected only a few times. This chain uses TRBV27 with TRBJ1-2; D possibly corresponds to TRBD1 (5 bases). The CDR3 has 14 residues. Germline V gene sequence: CDR1 MNHEY, CDR2 SMNVEV (reference sequence). Trimming shortened V by 7 bases and J by 4 bases, and 16 bases separated the two germline ends. The DNA for the CDR3 is TGTGCCAGCATCCTGTCGGGCAGGGTCTATGGCTACACCTTC. Translation: CASILSGRVYGYTF.